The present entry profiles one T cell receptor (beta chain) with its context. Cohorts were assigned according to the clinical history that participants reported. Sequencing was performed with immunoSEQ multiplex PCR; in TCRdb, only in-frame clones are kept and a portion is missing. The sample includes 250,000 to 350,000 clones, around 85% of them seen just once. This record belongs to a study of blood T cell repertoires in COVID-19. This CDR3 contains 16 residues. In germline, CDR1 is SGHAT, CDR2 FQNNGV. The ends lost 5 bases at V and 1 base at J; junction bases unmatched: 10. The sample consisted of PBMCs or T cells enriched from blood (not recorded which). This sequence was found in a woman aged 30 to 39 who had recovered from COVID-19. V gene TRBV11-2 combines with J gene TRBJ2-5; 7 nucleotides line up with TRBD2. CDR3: CASSPVTAGAQETQYF. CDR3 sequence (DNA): TGTGCCAGCAGCCCGGTAACTGCGGGAGCCCAAGAGACCCAGTACTTC.